The present T cell receptor beta chain was sequenced within a study of CD8 T cells in ankylosing spondylitis. Study outcomes and limitations: A TCR beta motif of eight highly homologous variants appeared characteristic of ankylosing spondylitis blood.

The V and J ends lost 4 bases and 6 bases respectively, with 16 bases between them. The germline V gene has CDR1 SGHDT and CDR2 YYEEEE. The CDR3 has 14 residues. On this clonotype: The antigen is not known.

One entry per CDR3 protein results from TCRdb running MiXCR on the 5' RACE reads. Of approximately 400,000 distinct CDR3 sequences in the sample, about 15% are singletons; the top ten hold approximately 0.93%. The chain carries TRBV5-6 and TRBJ1-1, with a tentative D call TRBD1 (6 bases). Sequenced material: blood, either unsorted or a sorted T cell fraction (not recorded which). The source is a male donor with ankylosing spondylitis. The CDR3: CASSTGRGMAEAFF. The CDR3 coding sequence is TGTGCCAGCAGCACAGGGCGGGGGATGGCTGAAGCTTTCTTT.